The TCR beta chain under discussion was sequenced for a study of CD8+CD57+ T cells in acquired aplastic anemia. Notes on the study in general: Overlap between patients and controls comprised roughly 30 CD8+ CDR3 sequences.

Worth noting for this clonotype: Antigen specificity is unknown.

The TCR beta profiling, which covered VDJ combination and CDR3 sequence, was carried out using genomic DNA as the template. TCRdb analysed the reads with MiXCR anew, one entry per CDR3 protein. The sample includes roughly 300,000 distinct CDR3 sequences, 55% to 60% of them seen just once. Germline V gives CDR1 SGHRS, CDR2 YFSETQ. The CDR3 loop spans 18 amino acids. After removal of 2 bases from V and 3 bases from J, the junction contained 11 bases not matched to a gene. The sequence derives from a human donor with severe aplastic anemia or a healthy control (not recorded which). This chain connects TRBV5-1 to TRBJ2-2; 9 nucleotides line up with TRBD1. Sequencing was carried out using sorted CD4+, CD8+, or CD8+CD57+ T cells (not recorded which) from PBMCs. The CDR3 sequence is CASSFGQGSPLDTGELFF. The CDR3 nucleotides are TGCGCCAGCAGCTTCGGACAGGGGTCCCCTTTGGACACCGGGGAGCTGTTTTTT.